The 15 T cell receptor beta chains below were found in one sample sequenced in a study of blood T cell repertoires in COVID-19 (dated by TCRdb to about 2020). The library was obtained by the immunoSEQ multiplex PCR assay. In its TCRdb copy, this immuneACCESS table keeps in-frame sequences only and misses some clones. Where compared with another copy, unresolved V genes explain less than half of these, and the others have no known cause. The sample records about 120,000 clones, 79% of which are singletons. In total, the top ten clones hold under 45% of the sample. The source material was peripheral blood. The receptors originated from a man aged 35 to 55 with active or convalescent COVID-19.

This clone was recorded once. The chain carries TRBV29-1 and TRBJ1-1, with a tentative D call TRBD1 (6 bases). CDR1 is SQVTM and CDR2 is ANQGSEA in the germline V gene. This CDR3 spans 13 amino acids. The CDR3 region is CSYRGQMNTEAFF. In DNA form, the CDR3 reads TGCAGTTATAGAGGACAGATGAACACTGAAGCTTTCTTT.

This clone was picked up one time. This chain connects TRBV27 to TRBJ2-7; possibly TRBD1 for D (5 bases). The V gene's germline CDR1 is MNHEY and CDR2 SMNVEV (reference sequence). Between the trimmed V and J ends, which lost 8 bases and 3 bases, there was a span of 20 bases. The CDR3 has 15 amino acids. In nucleotides, the CDR3 is TGTGCCAGCTCCCCTTTGAGCAGGGCGAGCTACGAGCAGTACTTC. Encoded protein: CASSPLSRASYEQYF.

The V call is TRBV19, the J call TRBJ1-1; TRBD1 might be the D (6 bases). The V end was cut by 6 bases, the J end by 3 bases, with 11 bases between. Germline V lookup: CDR1 LNHDA, CDR2 SQIVND (reference sequence). The length of the CDR3 is 13 residues. The CDR3 region has the DNA TGTGCCAGTAGCGCCACAGGGTACACTGAAGCTTTCTTT. It specifies CASSATGYTEAFF.

This clone was seen only a few times. This chain connects TRBV19 to TRBJ2-7; 7 bases fit TRBD1. Losses at the gene ends were 5 bases for V and 3 bases for J; bases not matched to a gene: 7. CDR3 length: 14 amino acids. Germline V gene data show CDR1 as LNHDA and CDR2 as SQIVND (reference sequence). The CDR3 nucleotides are TGTGCCAGTAGTTCCGACAGGGAACTCTACGAGCAGTACTTC. Amino acid sequence: CASSSDRELYEQYF. Drawing the rest from reference TRBV19 and TRBJ2-7, the complete variable domain is DGGITQSPKYLFRKEGQNVTLSCEQNLNHDAMYWYRQDPGQGLRLIYYSQIVNDFQKGDIAEGYSVSREKKESFPLTVTSAQKNPTAFYLCASSSDRELYEQYFGPGTRLTVT.

The CDR3 DNA reads as TGTGCCACCAGTGATTTGGGAGGGACGAACACCGGGGAGCTGTTTTTT. Protein sequence: CATSDLGGTNTGELFF. This rearrangement joins TRBV24-1 to TRBJ2-2, with D tentatively TRBD2 (6 bases). V was cut by 0 bases and J by 0 bases, with 7 bases left in between. The CDR3 sequence is 16 residues long. Germline CDR1 KGHDR, CDR2 SFDVKD.

The chain has TRBV29-1 and TRBJ1-1, with TRBD1 as a possible D gene (6 bases). Per germline, CDR1 SQVTM and CDR2 ANQGSEA. The CDR3 extends over 13 amino acids. V was cut by 2 bases and J by 8 bases, with 15 bases left in between. The CDR3 nucleotides are TGCAGCGTTGAAAGGTCCGGGGGGCTCGAAGCTTTCTTT. It codes for CSVERSGGLEAFF.

This chain uses TRBV2 with TRBJ2-5; TRBD2 agrees at 8 bases. This CDR3 has 14 amino acids. Germline loops: CDR1 SNHLY, CDR2 FYNNEI. With 7 bases clipped from V and 1 base from J, the junction kept 5 bases outside the gene matches. The CDR3 here is CASIELAGQETQYF. Written as DNA, the CDR3 is TGTGCCAGCATCGAGCTAGCGGGCCAAGAGACCCAGTACTTC. Variable domain in full (rest from reference TRBV2 and TRBJ2-5): EPEVTQTPSHQVTQMGQEVILRCVPISNHLYFYWYRQILGQKVEFLVSFYNNEISEKSEIFDDQFSVERPDGSNFTLKIRSTKLEDSAMYFCASIELAGQETQYFGPGTRLLVL.

This clone was detected only a few times. The chain uses TRBV5-5 and TRBJ1-1; 12 nucleotides line up with TRBD1. CDR1 and CDR2 (germline): SGHKS, YYEKEE (reference sequence). After removal of 3 bases from V and 7 bases from J, the junction contained 10 bases not matched to a gene. The CDR3 totals 16 residues. The CDR3 sequence is CASSWTRDRGHNEAFF. CDR3 DNA sequence: TGTGCCAGCAGCTGGACCCGGGACAGGGGGCATAATGAAGCTTTCTTT.

The chain couples TRBV9 to TRBJ2-5; 9 bases are a match to TRBD1. The CDR3 is made up of 14 amino acids. J was trimmed by 3 bases and V by 2 bases; bases with no gene match: 2. The V gene's germline CDR1 is SGDLS and CDR2 YYNGEE. The chain's CDR3 is CASSVDRGKETQYF. The CDR3 DNA reads as TGTGCCAGCAGCGTCGACAGGGGGAAAGAGACCCAGTACTTC.

This sequence joins TRBV7-8 and TRBJ1-6; D unclear. V was shortened by 7 bases and J by 7 bases, with 23 bases between the two germline ends. Germline CDR1 and CDR2: SGHVS and FQNEAQ. This CDR3 region has 17 residues. CDR3: CASTQAGSATRNSPLHF. CDR3 coding DNA: TGTGCCAGCACCCAAGCTGGATCAGCGACGAGGAATTCACCCCTCCACTTT.

Only a few counts were recorded for this clone. The genes are TRBV19 and TRBJ1-1; D is unresolved. From germline, CDR1 is LNHDA and CDR2 SQIVND (reference sequence). The V end was cut by 5 bases, the J end by 4 bases, with 17 bases between. This CDR3 is 15 amino acids long. The CDR3 nucleotides are TGTGCCAGTAGTTTTAAGATCGCGGGGAGCACTGAAGCTTTCTTT. Its translation is CASSFKIAGSTEAFF.

This clone has more than one count but fewer than ten. This chain links TRBV19 with TRBJ1-2, with D unclear. The length of the CDR3 is 15 residues. V was shortened by 4 bases and J by 1 base, with 13 bases between the two germline ends. CDR1 and CDR2 (germline): LNHDA, SQIVND (reference sequence). CDR3 in amino acids: CASSTSGEFNYGYTF. Here the CDR3 DNA reads TGTGCCAGTAGTACATCCGGAGAATTTAACTATGGCTACACCTTC.

The chain has TRBV6-1 and TRBJ1-2, with a weak D call TRBD1 (6 bases). Germline V gives CDR1 MNHNS, CDR2 SASEGT. CDR3 length equals 14 residues. V shed 2 bases and J shed 8 bases, with 15 bases lying between them. As DNA, the CDR3 is TGTGCCAGCAGTGAACGAAATGCAGGGGACGGCTACACCTTC. Translation gives CASSERNAGDGYTF.

This clone has a handful of counts. The rearrangement links TRBV6-1 to TRBJ1-4; no firm D call. Germline values: CDR1 MNHNS, CDR2 SASEGT. The CDR3 length is 16 residues. With 1 base removed from V and 7 bases from J, the gap between germline ends came to 16 bases. CDR3 amino acids: CASSEGRGASGEKLFF. CDR3 coding DNA: TGTGCCAGCAGTGAAGGAAGAGGAGCTTCGGGTGAAAAACTGTTTTTT.

The chain couples TRBV5-8 to TRBJ2-1, with a tentative D call TRBD2 (6 bases). Per the germline V gene, CDR1 is SGHTS and CDR2 is YDEGEE. V gave up 4 bases and J gave up 9 bases, with 11 bases separating them. This CDR3 region has 12 residues. CDR3 sequence: CASSLGLVEQFF. CDR3 DNA: TGTGCCAGCAGCCTGGGACTGGTTGAGCAGTTCTTC.